The clone carrying this TCR beta chain was observed a handful of times. This CDR3 contains 14 residues. Germline V CDR1 and CDR2: SGHDT, YYEEEE. Trimming pared 4 bases from V and 2 bases from J, leaving 13 bases between. Multiplex PCR amplified the TCR beta CDR3 region. Its first round ran for 9 to 11 cycles with 32 V and 13 J primers. TCRdb processed the multiplex PCR reads anew with MiXCR; each CDR3 protein has one entry. The data show about 22,000 distinct CDR3 sequences, 27% seen once. The sample belongs to a study of immune heterogeneity within non-small cell lung tumors. Bulk tumor genomic DNA, 500 to 750 ng per sample, was used as template. Several biopsies per primary tumor, spaced far apart, were taken during surgery. Curative surgery was undertaken by patients, who had untreated, newly diagnosed non-small cell lung cancer.

This sequence joins TRBV5-6 and TRBJ2-7; D not certain. The TCR comes from a man aged 35 to 55 with non-small cell lung cancer. The sequenced sample was lung tumor tissue. CDR3 sequence (DNA): TGTGCCAGCAGCCCGAGCAACACCCCCTACGAGCAGTACTTC. It is translated as CASSPSNTPYEQYF.